These 25 T cell receptor beta chains were all obtained from the same sample, sequenced in a study of blood T cell repertoires in COVID-19. Generated by immunoSEQ multiplex PCR, the TCRdb table keeps only in-frame clones and is missing some. This sample has roughly 110,000 clones, with 76% found just once. Source material: peripheral blood. Receptors were obtained from an elderly man with COVID-19, enrolled during active disease.

The genes are TRBV7-9 and TRBJ1-6, with D perhaps matching TRBD1 (6 bases). CDR1 is SEHNR, CDR2 FQNEAQ, per germline (reference sequence). The CDR3 is 16 amino acids. With 2 bases removed from V and 5 bases from J, the gap between germline ends came to 13 bases. The DNA of the CDR3 is TGTGCCAGCAGCTTACGTCAGGGGCAAAATAATTCACCCCTCCACTTT. Protein sequence: CASSLRQGQNNSPLHF.

CDR3 in DNA: TGCGCCAGCAGTGAGGGCTTAGCGAGAAACACCGGGGAGCTGTTTTTT. Protein sequence: CASSEGLARNTGELFF. The rearrangement joins TRBV10-1 to TRBJ2-2; possible D gene TRBD2, 5 bases. The CDR3 loop spans 16 amino acids. V lost 2 bases to trimming and J lost 2 bases, with 12 bases between them. Germline-derived CDR1 and CDR2 are WNHNN and SYGVQD (reference sequence).

For this clone: The same CDR3 can be traced to other DNA sequences in this sample. This rearrangement joins TRBV29-1 to TRBJ2-5; 7 bases agree with TRBD2. The germline V gene has CDR1 SQVTM and CDR2 ANQGSEA. V trimming: 1 base; J trimming: 4 bases; junction bases outside the gene matches: 0. The CDR3 has 12 residues. CDR3 loop: CSVEGGGETQYF. DNA for the CDR3: TGCAGCGTTGAAGGGGGGGGAGAGACCCAGTACTTC. Based on the CDR3 plus reference TRBV29-1 and TRBJ2-5, the full variable domain is SAVISQKPSRDICQRGTSLTIQCQVDSQVTMMFWYRQQPGQSLTLIATANQGSEATYESGFVIDKFPISRPNLTFSTLTVSNMSPEDSSIYLCSVEGGGETQYFGPGTRLLVL.

Only one count was recorded for this clone. V and J are TRBV4-2 and TRBJ2-7; 9 positions match TRBD2. The V segment lost 0 bases and the J segment 2 bases; nucleotides outside the gene matches: 5. This CDR3 has 16 residues. In germline, CDR1 is LGHNA, CDR2 YNFKEQ. The CDR3 nucleotides are TGTGCCAGCAGCCAAGAGGCTAGCGGGGCTACCTACGAGCAGTACTTC. It specifies CASSQEASGATYEQYF.

The CDR3 DNA reads as TGTGCCAGCAGCCCACAGGGTGGGACTGAAGCTTTCTTT. This sequence encodes CASSPQGGTEAFF. The V gene is TRBV7-9, the J gene TRBJ1-1; D is possibly TRBD1 (6 bases). Germline V gene sequence: CDR1 SEHNR, CDR2 FQNEAQ (reference sequence). This CDR3 is 13 amino acids long. Deletions cut 5 bases from V and 5 bases from J, with 12 bases between. Based on the CDR3 plus reference TRBV7-9 and TRBJ1-1, the full variable domain is DTGVSQNPRHKITKRGQNVTFRCDPISEHNRLYWYRQTLGQGPEFLTYFQNEAQLEKSRLLSDRFSAERPKGSFSTLEIQRTEQGDSAMYLCASSPQGGTEAFFGQGTRLTVV.

In this sample, this clone turned up once. V is TRBV9 and J is TRBJ2-7, with TRBD2 identical over 10 bases. Trimming cost V 0 bases and J 5 bases; bases outside gene matches: 5. Germline loops: CDR1 SGDLS, CDR2 YYNGEE. The CDR3 is made up of 15 amino acids. DNA for the CDR3: TGTGCCAGCAGCGTAGCTTCTAGCGGGAGCCACGAGCAGTACTTC. Translated, it gives CASSVASSGSHEQYF.

The V and J genes are TRBV12-3 or TRBV12-4 and TRBJ1-3; D gene unclear. V gave up 7 bases and J gave up 0 bases, with 7 bases separating them. The CDR3 length is 13 residues. CDR3 loop: CASTPGSGNTIYF. Written as DNA, the CDR3 is TGTGCCAGCACCCCCGGCTCTGGAAACACCATATATTTT.

V usage is TRBV5-1 and J usage is TRBJ2-3; D perhaps matches TRBD1 (6 bases). The germline CDR1 and CDR2 sequences are SGHRS and YFSETQ. CDR3 length equals 13 residues. V was trimmed by 4 bases and J by 5 bases, leaving 11 bases between them. The CDR3 loop is CASSVWGRDTQYF. The CDR3 DNA follows: TGCGCCAGCAGCGTATGGGGGCGAGATACGCAGTATTTT.

This chain joins TRBV5-4 and TRBJ1-1; 8 bases line up with TRBD1. V shed 6 bases and J 5 bases; nucleotides not matched to a gene: 6. The CDR3 runs to 13 residues. CDR1 SGHNT and CDR2 YYREEE come from the germline V gene (reference sequence). The CDR3: CASTDRVRTEAFF. The CDR3 DNA is TGTGCCAGCACGGACAGGGTTAGAACTGAAGCTTTCTTT.

The chain uses TRBV27 and TRBJ2-2; 7 positions match TRBD1. V lost 2 bases to trimming and J lost 3 bases; unmatched junction nucleotides: 6. CDR1 and CDR2 from the germline V gene are MNHEY and SMNVEV (reference sequence). There are 16 residues in the CDR3. The CDR3 DNA follows: TGTGCCAGCAGTTTAAGACAGGGACGGGACACCGGGGAGCTGTTTTTT. Translated: CASSLRQGRDTGELFF.

With regard to this clone: A much larger clone sits a single nucleotide away, making a read error possible. The genes are TRBV6-2 or TRBV6-3 and TRBJ2-3, with D perhaps matching TRBD2 (6 bases). In germline, CDR1 is MNHEY, CDR2 SVGEGT. This CDR3 is 16 amino acids long. Trimming cost V 5 bases and J 2 bases, with 17 bases left between them. The DNA for the CDR3 is TGTGCCAGCAGTCATGAGGCCTCGGGGGTCACAGATACGCAGTATTTT. It codes for CASSHEASGVTDTQYF.

The J gene is TRBJ2-5, the V gene TRBV6-5, with 10 bases identical to TRBD1. Germline V gene data show CDR1 as MNHEY and CDR2 as SVGAGI. V was pared by 0 bases and J by 5 bases, with 6 bases of the junction left unmatched. CDR3 length equals 16 residues. The CDR3 DNA reads TGTGCCAGCAGTTACTCTGGGACAGGGGTCCCGGAGACCCAGTACTTC. This sequence encodes CASSYSGTGVPETQYF.

This chain joins TRBV6-5 and TRBJ1-2; D is uncertain. The CDR3 has 13 residues. The germline V gene encodes CDR1 MNHEY and CDR2 SVGAGI. Trimming pared 10 bases from V and 0 bases from J, leaving 12 bases between. Here the CDR3 reads CATGGGSNYGYTF. The CDR3, as DNA: TGTGCCACCGGTGGAGGATCTAACTATGGCTACACCTTC.

This clone has only a few counts. The chain uses TRBV5-1 and TRBJ1-6; 7 positions match TRBD1. The CDR3 contains 15 residues. Germline V gives CDR1 SGHRS, CDR2 YFSETQ. The trim removed 4 bases at V and 6 bases at J, leaving 7 bases unmatched. The CDR3 bases are TGCGCCAGCAGCAGAGACAGGGTTGGTAATTCACCCCTCCACTTT. This sequence encodes CASSRDRVGNSPLHF.

J is TRBJ1-5 and V is TRBV19, with D perhaps matching TRBD1 (5 bases). The CDR3 spans 14 residues. Germline V gene data show CDR1 as LNHDA and CDR2 as SQIVND (reference sequence). V lost 5 bases to trimming and J lost 1 base, with 9 bases between them. The CDR3 protein is CASSEAGSNQPQHF. In DNA form, the CDR3 reads TGTGCCAGTAGTGAGGCAGGGAGCAATCAGCCCCAGCATTTT.

The chain recombines TRBV4-2 with TRBJ2-7; 8 bases agree with TRBD2. CDR3 size: 15 residues. Trimming took 0 bases from V and 1 from J; bases not matched to a gene: 2. CDR1 and CDR2 from the germline V gene are LGHNA and YNFKEQ. The CDR3 nucleotides read TGTGCCAGCAGCCAAGAAAGCGGGGGATCCTACGAGCAGTACTTC. This gives the protein CASSQESGGSYEQYF.

The chain recombines TRBV7-3 with TRBJ2-2, with TRBD2 matching 10 bases. The CDR3 is made up of 15 amino acids. Germline-derived CDR1 and CDR2 are SGHTA and FQGTGA. Unmatched junction bases numbered 3, after V lost 5 bases and J lost 3 bases. Here the CDR3 reads CASSRTSGHTGELFF. For the CDR3, the DNA is TGTGCCAGCAGCCGGACTAGCGGACACACCGGGGAGCTGTTTTTT.

This clone has just one count. The gene calls are TRBV10-3 and TRBJ1-6; a possible D gene is TRBD1 (5 bases). Germline V gene sequence: CDR1 ENHRY, CDR2 SYGVKD. There are 13 residues in the CDR3. V lost 10 bases to trimming and J lost 8 bases, with 15 bases between them. DNA for the CDR3: TGTGCCACCCTCGGGGGGGAGCATTCACCCCTCCACTTT. Its protein is CATLGGEHSPLHF.

In nucleotides, the CDR3 is TGCAGCGTTGAAGATCAGGCTAGCGGGAGTCACAATGAGCAGTTCTTC. It specifies CSVEDQASGSHNEQFF. This chain uses TRBV29-1 with TRBJ2-1; 10 nucleotides line up with TRBD2. Trimming took 0 bases from V and 5 from J; bases not matched to a gene: 7. CDR3 length: 16 residues. Per the germline V gene, CDR1 is SQVTM and CDR2 is ANQGSEA.

V is TRBV19 and J is TRBJ2-7; TRBD2 matches at 14 bases. The length of the CDR3 is 17 residues. Trimming removed 5 bases from V and 7 bases from J; junction bases left unmatched: 13. CDR1 LNHDA and CDR2 SQIVND come from the germline V gene (reference sequence). CDR3 DNA: TGTGCCAGTAGTGCCGACCTCGGACTAGCGGGAGGACGGGAGCAGTACTTC. This codes for CASSADLGLAGGREQYF.

The chain recombines TRBV19 with TRBJ2-7; 10 bases line up with TRBD1. Per the germline V gene, CDR1 is LNHDA and CDR2 is SQIVND (reference sequence). The CDR3 extends over 14 amino acids. Losses at the gene ends were 3 bases for V and 2 bases for J; bases not matched to a gene: 1. DNA of the CDR3: TGTGCCAGTAGTATCGGGACAGGGGCCTACGAGCAGTACTTC. It yields the protein CASSIGTGAYEQYF.

V and J are TRBV4-1 and TRBJ2-1, with D possibly matching TRBD2 (6 bases). The CDR3 is 16 residues long. CDR1 MGHRA and CDR2 YSYEKL come from the germline V gene. Trimming removed 0 bases from V and 5 bases from J, with 14 bases in between. CDR3 sequence reads: CASSQEATGADNEQFF. The CDR3 DNA sequence: TGCGCCAGCAGCCAAGAAGCAACGGGAGCAGACAATGAGCAGTTCTTC.

This rearrangement joins TRBV6-5 to TRBJ2-6; possible D gene TRBD1, 5 bases. Looked up from germline, CDR1 is MNHEY and CDR2 is SVGAGI. CDR3 length equals 15 residues. V was shortened by 6 bases and J by 4 bases, with 13 bases between the two germline ends. The CDR3 DNA sequence: TGTGCCAGCAGCCGACAGCAATCAGGGGCCAACGTCCTGACTTTC. This encodes CASSRQQSGANVLTF.

This chain uses TRBV15 with TRBJ2-5; D might be TRBD2 (6 bases). This CDR3 spans 16 amino acids. Looked up from germline, CDR1 is LNHNV and CDR2 is YYDKDF (reference sequence). V was trimmed by 3 bases and J by 0 bases, leaving 14 bases between them. The CDR3 DNA reads as TGTGCCACCAGCAGTGTTCTAGCGACGGACCAAGAGACCCAGTACTTC. Residues: CATSSVLATDQETQYF.

This clone showed up just a few times. The V gene is TRBV7-9, the J gene TRBJ2-5; 8 bases match TRBD1. The ends lost 3 bases at V and 4 bases at J; junction bases unmatched: 7. Germline V gene lookup returns CDR1 SEHNR and CDR2 FQNEAQ (reference sequence). The CDR3 length is 15 residues. The CDR3 sequence is CASSLTQGAGETQYF. The CDR3 bases are TGTGCCAGCAGCTTGACCCAGGGGGCAGGAGAGACCCAGTACTTC.